Listed here are 21 T cell receptor beta chains from one sample, sequenced in a study of technical replicates of blood from four donors. Here immunoSEQ multiplex PCR was the method, and the copy in TCRdb shows in-frame clones only, minus some. Among over 50,000 clones listed, around 86% were seen once. The specimen sequenced was PBMCs. The receptor set was obtained from a human donor in good health. Some clones in this sample may be carry-over from other donors' samples.

This clone appeared a few times. The chain carries TRBV5-1 and TRBJ2-1, with TRBD1 matching 8 bases. The CDR3 extends over 12 amino acids. Germline V gives CDR1 SGHRS, CDR2 YFSETQ. J was trimmed by 7 bases and V by 6 bases; bases with no gene match: 3. The CDR3: CASTGDRNEQFF. The CDR3 DNA follows: TGCGCCAGCACCGGGGACAGGAATGAGCAGTTCTTC.

The rearrangement uses TRBV4-1 and TRBJ2-7; no firm D call. The CDR3 has 15 amino acids. Germline CDR1 and CDR2: MGHRA and YSYEKL. V lost 4 bases and J 2 bases, leaving 15 bases between the germline ends. In nucleotides, the CDR3 is TGCGCCAGCAGCCCTCTCCTACTTACGACCTACGAGCAGTACTTC. Translation: CASSPLLLTTYEQYF.

V and J are TRBV19 and TRBJ1-1; D not certain. The CDR3 contains 15 residues. Germline CDR1 is LNHDA and CDR2 is SQIVND (reference sequence). The V and J ends lost 1 base and 0 bases respectively, with 9 bases between them. CDR3 DNA: TGTGCCAGTAGTATAGCTGGAGCAATGAACACTGAAGCTTTCTTT. This sequence encodes CASSIAGAMNTEAFF.

The chain employs TRBV30 and TRBJ2-7, with 7 nucleotides matching TRBD1. This CDR3 spans 13 amino acids. The V and J ends lost 4 bases and 4 bases, in that order; junction bases with no gene match: 7. Germline CDR1 and CDR2: GTSNPN and SVGIG (reference sequence). CDR3 sequence reads: CAWNRGESYEQYF. Written as DNA, the CDR3 is TGTGCCTGGAACAGGGGCGAGTCATACGAGCAGTACTTC.

This sequence joins TRBV30 and TRBJ1-2, with TRBD1 matching over 9 bases. CDR3 length: 13 residues. V lost 5 bases, J lost 4 bases, and 5 bases stayed unmatched. Germline V gene sequence: CDR1 GTSNPN, CDR2 SVGIG (reference sequence). This CDR3 reads CAWHRGPLYGYTF. DNA for the CDR3: TGTGCCTGGCACAGGGGGCCGCTCTATGGCTACACCTTC. Variable domain in full (rest from reference TRBV30 and TRBJ1-2): SQTIHQWPATLVQPVGSPLSLECTVEGTSNPNLYWYRQAAGRGLQLLFYSVGIGQISSEVPQNLSASRPQDRQFILSSKKLLLSDSGFYLCAWHRGPLYGYTFGSGTRLTVV.

The chain links TRBV5-8 to TRBJ2-7; 7 bases line up with TRBD1. Trimming removed 1 base from V and 3 bases from J; junction bases left unmatched: 4. The CDR3 length is 14 residues. Germline V gene lookup returns CDR1 SGHTS and CDR2 YDEGEE. The DNA of the CDR3 is TGTGCCAGCAGCTTGTCGGGACAGAGCTACGAGCAGTACTTC. This codes for CASSLSGQSYEQYF.

The genes are TRBV5-1 and TRBJ1-6; D might be TRBD1 (5 bases). The V gene lost 1 base and the J gene lost 8 bases, with 13 bases spanning the gap. CDR1 is SGHRS, CDR2 YFSETQ, per germline. The CDR3 length is 15 residues. The CDR3 nucleotides are TGCGCCAGCAGCTTGTCAGGGCGTGAAGATTCACCCCTCCACTTT. Encoded protein: CASSLSGREDSPLHF.

The chain joins TRBV19 to TRBJ2-5, with 9 nucleotides matching TRBD2. The length of the CDR3 is 15 residues. The V and J ends lost 5 bases and 4 bases, in that order; junction bases with no gene match: 8. The germline gives CDR1 LNHDA, CDR2 SQIVND (reference sequence). Here the CDR3 reads CASSHDSGGGETQYF. Here the CDR3 DNA reads TGTGCCAGTAGTCACGATAGCGGGGGCGGAGAGACCCAGTACTTC. Filled out from reference TRBV19 and TRBJ2-5, the complete variable domain reads DGGITQSPKYLFRKEGQNVTLSCEQNLNHDAMYWYRQDPGQGLRLIYYSQIVNDFQKGDIAEGYSVSREKKESFPLTVTSAQKNPTAFYLCASSHDSGGGETQYFGPGTRLLVL.

The genes are TRBV6-5 and TRBJ2-7; a weak D match, TRBD2 (6 bases). Looked up from germline, CDR1 is MNHEY and CDR2 is SVGAGI. Trimming cost V 10 bases and J 5 bases, with 15 bases left between them. CDR3 length: 12 amino acids. DNA for the CDR3: TGTGCCACCCGGGCTAGCGCCGACGAGCAGTACTTC. It translates to CATRASADEQYF.

The V gene is TRBV19, the J gene TRBJ1-4, with no clear D. The CDR3 is 14 residues long. Germline V gene data show CDR1 as LNHDA and CDR2 as SQIVND (reference sequence). Trimming pared 4 bases from V and 6 bases from J, leaving 12 bases between. The CDR3 region has the DNA TGTGCCAGTAGTAAGAGGGCGGGAGATGAAAAACTGTTTTTT. Translation: CASSKRAGDEKLFF.

V gene TRBV5-1 combines with J gene TRBJ2-7, with TRBD2 as a possible D gene (6 bases). Germline CDR1 reads SGHRS; CDR2 reads YFSETQ. This CDR3 contains 14 residues. V lost 4 bases and J 3 bases, leaving 14 bases between the germline ends. The CDR3 sequence: CASSIPSALYEQYF. DNA for the CDR3: TGCGCCAGCAGCATACCTAGCGCTCTCTACGAGCAGTACTTC.

The chain employs TRBV7-6 and TRBJ2-2; D is unresolved. The CDR3 contains 15 residues. The V end lost 3 bases, the J end lost 3 bases, and 11 bases lay between the germline ends. Germline V gene lookup returns CDR1 SGHVS and CDR2 FNYEAQ. CDR3 DNA: TGTGCCAGCAGCTTGAGGCTTCCGTACACCGGGGAGCTGTTTTTT. This sequence encodes CASSLRLPYTGELFF.

This chain joins TRBV18 and TRBJ2-7; 11 bases align to TRBD1. Germline V CDR1 and CDR2: KGHSH, LQKENI. The CDR3 is 16 amino acids. After removal of 6 bases from V and 3 bases from J, the junction contained 10 bases not matched to a gene. CDR3 sequence (DNA): TGTGCCAGCTCCTCGCAAGACGGGACAGGGGGCTACGAGCAGTACTTC. Amino acid sequence: CASSSQDGTGGYEQYF.

V gene TRBV25-1 combines with J gene TRBJ2-7, with 10 positions matching TRBD1. Germline values: CDR1 MGHDK, CDR2 SYGVNS. V gave up 5 bases and J gave up 3 bases; unmatched junction bases: 7. This CDR3 has 15 amino acids. This CDR3 is CASSRARTGGYEQYF. The CDR3 region has the DNA TGTGCCAGCAGTCGAGCTCGGACAGGGGGCTACGAGCAGTACTTC.

J is TRBJ2-2 and V is TRBV19; 12 bases are a match to TRBD2. The germline gives CDR1 LNHDA, CDR2 SQIVND (reference sequence). The CDR3 sequence is 14 residues long. Germline trimming cut 5 bases from V and 9 bases from J; bases unmatched to any gene: 4. The CDR3 DNA reads TGTGCCAGTAGTCCGGGACTAGCGGGTCGGGAGCTGTTTTTT. Its protein product is CASSPGLAGRELFF. The entire variable domain, with the rest obtained from reference TRBV19 and TRBJ2-2, is as follows: DGGITQSPKYLFRKEGQNVTLSCEQNLNHDAMYWYRQDPGQGLRLIYYSQIVNDFQKGDIAEGYSVSREKKESFPLTVTSAQKNPTAFYLCASSPGLAGRELFFGEGSRLTVL.

The rearrangement links TRBV5-1 to TRBJ2-2, with 10 bases identical to TRBD1. This CDR3 is built from 17 residues. Germline V gene data show CDR1 as SGHRS and CDR2 as YFSETQ. Trimming cost V 1 base and J 3 bases; bases outside gene matches: 6. The CDR3 coding sequence is TGCGCCAGCAGCTTGCCCCAGACAGGGGGCTACACCGGGGAGCTGTTTTTT. Its protein product is CASSLPQTGGYTGELFF.

The chain couples TRBV6-6 to TRBJ1-2, with D uncertain. Germline loops: CDR1 MNHNY, CDR2 SVGAGI (reference sequence). V was shortened by 5 bases and J by 8 bases, with 9 bases between the two germline ends. This CDR3 comprises 11 residues. The CDR3 is CASSVSRGYTF. CDR3 in DNA: TGTGCCAGCAGTGTCTCTCGGGGCTACACCTTC.

This chain uses TRBV7-9 with TRBJ2-3; D possibly corresponds to TRBD2 (5 bases). Germline V gene data show CDR1 as SEHNR and CDR2 as FQNEAQ (reference sequence). The CDR3 covers 15 residues. Trimming pared 5 bases from V and 3 bases from J, leaving 15 bases between. CDR3 nucleotide sequence: TGTGCCAGCAGCCCTGTACGGGGTTTAACAGATACGCAGTATTTT. Amino acid sequence: CASSPVRGLTDTQYF.

In this sample, this clone turned up a few times. The gene calls are TRBV5-1 and TRBJ2-5; the D gene is possibly TRBD2 (5 bases). This CDR3 has 13 amino acids. V was shortened by 4 bases and J by 7 bases, with 14 bases between the two germline ends. Germline CDR1 and CDR2: SGHRS and YFSETQ. CDR3 amino acids: CASSVDSSGTQYF. In DNA form, the CDR3 reads TGCGCCAGCAGCGTGGACTCTTCGGGGACCCAGTACTTC.

The rearrangement uses TRBV2 and TRBJ1-5; D perhaps matches TRBD1 (5 bases). The CDR3 loop spans 14 amino acids. In germline, CDR1 is SNHLY, CDR2 FYNNEI. V shed 2 bases and J shed 6 bases, with 11 bases lying between them. CDR3 protein: CASSESSRVQPQHF. For the CDR3, the DNA is TGTGCCAGCAGTGAAAGCTCCAGGGTTCAGCCCCAGCATTTT.

For the CDR3, the DNA is TGTGCCAGCAGGGCCGGGACAGTCAATTACGAGCAGTACTTC. Its protein product is CASRAGTVNYEQYF. The rearrangement uses TRBV6-1 and TRBJ2-7; TRBD1 matches 7 bases. The CDR3 extends over 14 amino acids. Germline CDR1 is MNHNS and CDR2 is SASEGT. Trimming took 6 bases from V and 4 from J; bases not matched to a gene: 9.